The 16 T cell receptor beta chains reported below all come from one sample, sequenced in a study of blood T cell repertoires in COVID-19. The data were produced by immunoSEQ multiplex PCR, yet TCRdb's version contains in-frame clones alone and is incomplete. The sample holds some 200,000 clones, 80% to 85% seen once. Sequencing was carried out using peripheral blood. These receptors were collected from a woman between 40 and 55 years old with acute or convalescent COVID-19.

The rearrangement uses TRBV6-1 and TRBJ2-2; no reliable D call. The CDR3 spans 13 residues. Trimming took 8 bases from V and 1 from J, leaving 8 bases between them. Per germline, CDR1 MNHNS and CDR2 SASEGT. The CDR3 region has the DNA TGTGCCAGCGGCCAAAGGAACACCGGGGAGCTGTTTTTT. It yields the protein CASGQRNTGELFF.

V and J are TRBV27 and TRBJ2-1; D may be TRBD2 (5 bases). V was shortened by 8 bases and J by 9 bases, with 17 bases between the two germline ends. The V gene's germline CDR1 is MNHEY and CDR2 SMNVEV (reference sequence). The CDR3 has 13 amino acids. CDR3 region: CASRLAGSAEQFF. CDR3 coding DNA: TGTGCCAGCCGCCTGGCGGGTAGTGCTGAGCAGTTCTTC.

This chain connects TRBV7-2 to TRBJ2-3; 9 bases are a match to TRBD2. The CDR3 contains 14 residues. Germline V gene sequence: CDR1 SGHTA, CDR2 FQGNSA. After removal of 5 bases from V and 4 bases from J, the junction contained 4 bases not matched to a gene. The CDR3 region has the DNA TGTGCCAGCAGCCCGAGGACTAGCGCAGATACGCAGTATTTT. It codes for CASSPRTSADTQYF.

CDR3 residues: CASSQAVLAEEQFF. The DNA of the CDR3 is TGTGCCAGCAGCCAAGCGGTCCTAGCGGAAGAGCAGTTCTTC. The chain joins TRBV3-1 (or the pseudogene TRBV3-2) to TRBJ2-1, with 7 bases matching TRBD2. The CDR3 spans 14 residues. Trimming removed 1 base from V and 10 bases from J; junction bases left unmatched: 7. Germline V gives CDR1 LGHDT, CDR2 YNNKEL (reference sequence).

V usage is TRBV29-1 and J usage is TRBJ2-5; perhaps TRBD1 as D (7 bases). There are 14 residues in the CDR3. Germline V gene data show CDR1 as SQVTM and CDR2 as ANQGSEA. V was clipped by 3 bases and J by 4 bases, with 15 bases between them. The CDR3 nucleotides read TGCAGCGTTGAGGGGGGTAGGGGGCGAGAGACCCAGTACTTC. It translates to CSVEGGRGRETQYF. Complete variable domain (other parts from reference TRBV29-1 and TRBJ2-5): SAVISQKPSRDICQRGTSLTIQCQVDSQVTMMFWYRQQPGQSLTLIATANQGSEATYESGFVIDKFPISRPNLTFSTLTVSNMSPEDSSIYLCSVEGGRGRETQYFGPGTRLLVL.

The rearrangement joins TRBV19 to TRBJ2-2; TRBD2 matches at 7 bases. Germline trimming cut 7 bases from V and 1 base from J; bases unmatched to any gene: 12. The CDR3 contains 17 residues. The V gene's germline CDR1 is LNHDA and CDR2 SQIVND (reference sequence). CDR3 sequence: CASTAWSERGNTGELFF. CDR3 bases: TGTGCCAGTACGGCCTGGAGCGAGCGGGGGAACACCGGGGAGCTGTTTTTT.

This chain connects TRBV11-2 to TRBJ2-7; possibly TRBD1 for D (5 bases). The CDR3 sequence is 14 residues long. Germline values: CDR1 SGHAT, CDR2 FQNNGV. V was trimmed by 3 bases and J by 4 bases, leaving 13 bases between them. CDR3 residues: CASSLGLASYEQYF. CDR3 in DNA: TGTGCCAGCAGCTTGGGGCTGGCATCTTACGAGCAGTACTTC.

The J gene is TRBJ2-1, the V gene TRBV2, with 9 bases identical to TRBD1. Trimming cost V 2 bases and J 5 bases; bases outside gene matches: 16. This CDR3 contains 19 residues. Germline V lookup: CDR1 SNHLY, CDR2 FYNNEI. The CDR3 DNA reads TGTGCCAGCAGTGAACCGGGGGTTAAAGCATGGACAGGGGACAATGAGCAGTTCTTC. Translating gives CASSEPGVKAWTGDNEQFF.

The J gene is TRBJ1-2, the V gene TRBV29-1; TRBD1 agrees at 8 bases. Germline lookup yields CDR1 SQVTM and CDR2 ANQGSEA. With 4 bases clipped from V and 5 bases from J, the junction kept 0 bases outside the gene matches. The CDR3 contains 11 residues. CDR3 amino acids: CSVGQGYGYTF. The DNA of the CDR3 is TGCAGCGTTGGACAGGGGTATGGCTACACCTTC.

The chain combines TRBV6-5 with TRBJ1-2; TRBD1 agrees at 7 bases. This CDR3 region has 13 residues. The V gene end was trimmed by 6 bases and the J gene end by 4 bases; junction bases not matched to a gene: 5. Germline V gene lookup returns CDR1 MNHEY and CDR2 SVGAGI. The CDR3 protein is CASRKGQFYGYTF. CDR3 coding DNA: TGTGCCAGCAGGAAGGGACAGTTCTATGGCTACACCTTC.

Remarks on this clone: At one end, the junction sequence differs from germline, possibly due to a read error. This chain connects TRBV7-7 to TRBJ2-3, with 7 nucleotides matching TRBD2. The CDR3 contains 14 residues. Germline-derived CDR1 and CDR2 are SSHAT and FNYEAQ (reference sequence). Written as DNA, the CDR3 is TGTGCTAGCAGCTCGAACCTAGCGGCAGATACGCAGTATTTT. It encodes CASSSNLAADTQYF.

In this sample, this clone turned up a few times. This chain connects TRBV2 to TRBJ1-4, with 7 bases that match TRBD1. The CDR3 sequence is 15 residues long. The V gene end was trimmed by 5 bases and the J gene end by 4 bases; junction bases not matched to a gene: 7. Germline CDR1 reads SNHLY; CDR2 reads FYNNEI. In DNA, the CDR3 is TGTGCCAGCAGTATTACCGGGACAGTTAATGAAAAACTGTTTTTT. Translated, it gives CASSITGTVNEKLFF.

The chain carries TRBV6-4 and TRBJ1-5; 9 positions match TRBD1. CDR1 and CDR2 (germline): MRHNA, SNTAGT. The CDR3 is made up of 16 amino acids. Germline trimming cut 2 bases from V and 8 bases from J; bases unmatched to any gene: 10. The CDR3 sequence: CASSDRDRVLFEPQHF. Written as DNA, the CDR3 is TGTGCCAGCAGTGACCGGGACAGGGTGCTATTCGAGCCCCAGCATTTT.

The chain combines TRBV30 with TRBJ1-3; TRBD1 is a possible D gene (5 bases). This CDR3 is 14 amino acids long. From germline, CDR1 is GTSNPN and CDR2 SVGIG (reference sequence). The ends were cut back, 5 bases at V and 1 base at J, with 12 bases in the middle. In DNA, the CDR3 is TGTGCCTGGGTCGACAGAATGTCTGGAAACACCATATATTTT. This translates into CAWVDRMSGNTIYF.

The chain combines TRBV28 with TRBJ1-5; D not certain. CDR1 and CDR2 from the germline V gene are MDHEN and SYDVKM. The CDR3 is 14 residues long. The V end lost 7 bases, the J end lost 4 bases, and 14 bases lay between the germline ends. The CDR3 loop is CASIHGSSNQPQHF. In DNA, the CDR3 is TGTGCCAGCATCCACGGGAGTTCAAATCAGCCCCAGCATTTT.

CDR3 protein: CASSSVTGNYGYTF. The CDR3, as DNA: TGTGCCAGCAGCTCGGTTACAGGGAACTATGGCTACACCTTC. The chain carries TRBV7-9 and TRBJ1-2, with D tentatively TRBD1 (6 bases). V dropped 4 bases and J dropped 2 bases, with 11 bases sitting between them. The CDR3 runs 14 residues. Germline CDR1 is SEHNR and CDR2 is FQNEAQ (reference sequence).